Sequencing of this T cell receptor beta chain was carried out in a study of blood T cell repertoires in COVID-19. Study-level background: Nucleic acid was either cDNA or gDNA, and it came from T cells, B-cell-depleted T cells, or PBMCs.

The CDR3 is made up of 16 amino acids. The assay was immunoSEQ multiplex PCR, and TCRdb's table has in-frame clones only and misses some. Among 300,000 to 400,000 clones listed, 87% were seen once. This receptor was obtained from a woman aged 45-59 years who had recovered from COVID-19. Sequences were obtained from peripheral blood. The chain couples TRBV21-1 to TRBJ1-6; the D segment call TRBD1 is taken from the table without a DNA check. TRBV21-1 is noted as a pseudogene. The CDR3: CASSFHPDRVGSPLHF. The CDR3 coding sequence is TGTGCCAGCAGCTTCCACCCAGACAGGGTGGGTTCACCCCTCCACTTT.